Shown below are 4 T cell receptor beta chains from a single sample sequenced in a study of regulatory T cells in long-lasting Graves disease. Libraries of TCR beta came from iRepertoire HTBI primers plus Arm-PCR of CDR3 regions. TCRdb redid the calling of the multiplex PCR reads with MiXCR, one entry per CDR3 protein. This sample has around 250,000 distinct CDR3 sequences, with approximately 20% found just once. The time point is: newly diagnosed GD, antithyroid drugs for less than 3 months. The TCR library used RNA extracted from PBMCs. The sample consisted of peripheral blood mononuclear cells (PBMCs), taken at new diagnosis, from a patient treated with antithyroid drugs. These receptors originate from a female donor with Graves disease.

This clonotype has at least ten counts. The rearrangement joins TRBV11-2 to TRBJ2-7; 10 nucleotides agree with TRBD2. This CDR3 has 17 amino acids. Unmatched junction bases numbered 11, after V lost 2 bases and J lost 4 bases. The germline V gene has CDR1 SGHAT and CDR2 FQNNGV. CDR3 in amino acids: CASSLYLAGVGGYEQYF. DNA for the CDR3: TGTGCCAGCAGCTTATACCTAGCGGGAGTAGGGGGGTACGAGCAGTACTTC.

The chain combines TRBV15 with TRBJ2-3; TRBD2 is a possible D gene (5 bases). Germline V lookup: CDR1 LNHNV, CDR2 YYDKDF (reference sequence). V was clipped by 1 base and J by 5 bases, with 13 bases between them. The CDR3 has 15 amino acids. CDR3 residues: CATSRALSEGDTQYF. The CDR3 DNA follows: TGTGCCACCAGCAGAGCGCTCAGCGAGGGAGATACGCAGTATTTT.

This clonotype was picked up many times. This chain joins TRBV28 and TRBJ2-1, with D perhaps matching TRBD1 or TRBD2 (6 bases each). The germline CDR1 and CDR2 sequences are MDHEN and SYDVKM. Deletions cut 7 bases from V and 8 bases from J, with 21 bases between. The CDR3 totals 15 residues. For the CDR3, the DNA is TGTGCCAGCACCTTGGGGGGCCTAACTAGCTATGAGCAGTTCTTC. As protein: CASTLGGLTSYEQFF. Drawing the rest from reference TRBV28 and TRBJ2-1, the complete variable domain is DVKVTQSSRYLVKRTGEKVFLECVQDMDHENMFWYRQDPGLGLRLIYFSYDVKMKEKGDIPEGYSVSREKKERFSLILESASTNQTSMYLCASTLGGLTSYEQFFGPGTRLTVL.

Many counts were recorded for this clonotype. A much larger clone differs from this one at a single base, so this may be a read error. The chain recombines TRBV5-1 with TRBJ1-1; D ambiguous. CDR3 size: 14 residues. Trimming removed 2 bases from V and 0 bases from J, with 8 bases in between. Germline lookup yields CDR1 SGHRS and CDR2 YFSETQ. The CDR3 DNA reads TGCGCCAGCAGCTTTGTTGGGGTGAACACTGAAGCTTTCTTT. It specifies CASSFVGVNTEAFF.